A single sample is the source of the 21 T cell receptor beta chains below, sequenced in a study of blood T cells in healthy people across ages. Combining a sample-barcoded 5' primer with a J-beta primer mix, a second PCR ran for roughly 7 to 11 cycles. TCRdb fed the 5' RACE reads into MiXCR, producing one record per CDR3 protein. The sample includes 580,000 or so distinct CDR3 sequences, around 48% seen only once; the top ten take around 23%. The specimen was blood. Every receptor here comes from a man older than 75 in good health.

Turning to this clonotype: The junction differs from germline at one of its ends, possibly a read error. The chain uses TRBV7-2 and TRBJ2-7; TRBD1 might be the D (5 bases). The V gene's germline CDR1 is SGHTA and CDR2 FQGNSA. The CDR3 runs 12 residues. The CDR3 loop reads CASSLQGYGQYF. The CDR3 nucleotides are TGTGCCAGCAGCTTACAGGGTTACGGGCAGTACTTC.

The chain employs TRBV12-5 and TRBJ2-1, with TRBD2 matching over 11 bases. This CDR3 has 19 amino acids. V gave up 1 base and J gave up 0 bases; unmatched junction bases: 8. Germline values: CDR1 LGHNT, CDR2 FRNRAP. The CDR3 sequence: CASGLGLAGTKSSYNEQFF. CDR3 nucleotide sequence: TGTGCTAGTGGTTTGGGACTAGCGGGGACCAAAAGCTCCTACAATGAGCAGTTCTTC.

Ten or more counts support this clonotype. The chain employs TRBV7-9 and TRBJ2-3; D remains ambiguous. Trimming removed 4 bases at V and 1 base at J, with 15 bases between. This CDR3 has 16 residues. The germline V gene has CDR1 SEHNR and CDR2 FQNEAQ (reference sequence). The DNA for the CDR3 is TGTGCCAGCAGCTCCGGATCATTGCCTGGCACAGATACGCAGTATTTT. Amino acid sequence: CASSSGSLPGTDTQYF. Together with reference TRBV7-9 and TRBJ2-3, the CDR3 gives the full variable domain: DTGVSQNPRHKITKRGQNVTFRCDPISEHNRLYWYRQTLGQGPEFLTYFQNEAQLEKSRLLSDRFSAERPKGSFSTLEIQRTEQGDSAMYLCASSSGSLPGTDTQYFGPGTRLTVL.

The genes are TRBV20-1 and TRBJ1-2; D remains ambiguous. CDR3 length: 13 residues. V was trimmed by 5 bases and J by 4 bases, leaving 14 bases between them. CDR1 and CDR2 (germline): DFQATT, SNEGSKA (reference sequence). This CDR3 is CSAPRKGIYGYTF. CDR3 nucleotides: TGCAGTGCTCCCCGTAAAGGAATCTATGGCTACACCTTC.

The V and J genes are TRBV20-1 and TRBJ2-7; D unresolved. CDR1 DFQATT and CDR2 SNEGSKA come from the germline V gene (reference sequence). CDR3 length: 12 amino acids. V shed 3 bases and J shed 3 bases, with 9 bases lying between them. CDR3 coding DNA: TGCAGTGCTAGCATGCCGGTCTACGAGCAGTACTTC. This sequence encodes CSASMPVYEQYF.

As DNA, the CDR3 is TGCAGTGCTAGCCCCCCGGGACAGGGGGGTGTCTATGGCTACACCTTC. It codes for CSASPPGQGGVYGYTF. The chain has TRBV20-1 and TRBJ1-2; 11 bases line up with TRBD1. This CDR3 is built from 16 residues. After removal of 3 bases from V and 4 bases from J, the junction contained 10 bases not matched to a gene. In germline, CDR1 is DFQATT, CDR2 SNEGSKA (reference sequence).

The V gene is TRBV20-1, the J gene TRBJ2-1, with 9 positions matching TRBD2. CDR1 and CDR2 from the germline V gene are DFQATT and SNEGSKA (reference sequence). Unmatched junction bases numbered 10, after V lost 0 bases and J lost 4 bases. The CDR3 is 17 residues long. In DNA form, the CDR3 reads TGCAGTGCTAGAGATCCCGCCTTAGCGGGGGAATACAATGAGCAGTTCTTC. Amino acid sequence: CSARDPALAGEYNEQFF.

The chain employs TRBV28 and TRBJ2-7, with unresolved D. Between the trimmed V and J ends, which lost 5 bases and 3 bases, there was a span of 11 bases. The CDR3 extends over 13 amino acids. Germline V CDR1 and CDR2: MDHEN, SYDVKM. In DNA, the CDR3 is TGTGCCAGCAGTGCCGACGGCTTCTACGAGCAGTACTTC. It translates to CASSADGFYEQYF.

J is TRBJ1-5 and V is TRBV6-2 or TRBV6-3; TRBD1 matches at 7 bases. The CDR3 is 14 amino acids. V trimming: 5 bases; J trimming: 3 bases; junction bases outside the gene matches: 4. Germline V gene lookup returns CDR1 MNHEY and CDR2 SVGEGT. The CDR3 DNA is TGTGCCAGCAGTCGGACAGGAAACAATCAGCCCCAGCATTTT. This sequence encodes CASSRTGNNQPQHF.

This clonotype has ten or more counts. The V gene is TRBV6-6, the J gene TRBJ2-5, with 7 bases lining up with TRBD1. The V segment lost 4 bases and the J segment 4 bases; nucleotides outside the gene matches: 3. Germline V CDR1 and CDR2: MNHNY, SVGAGI (reference sequence). This CDR3 comprises 13 residues. CDR3 loop: CASSWTGPETQYF. CDR3 DNA sequence: TGTGCCAGCAGTTGGACAGGTCCAGAGACCCAGTACTTC.

The chain carries TRBV12-3 or TRBV12-4 and TRBJ1-6; D gene uncertain. The V end lost 2 bases, the J end lost 7 bases, and 9 bases lay between the germline ends. The CDR3 has 14 amino acids. CDR3: CASSLIGPNSPLHF. CDR3 nucleotide sequence: TGTGCCAGCAGTTTAATAGGCCCGAATTCACCCCTCCACTTT.

The rearrangement joins TRBV7-2 to TRBJ2-3; D might be TRBD2 (5 bases). Deletions cut 0 bases from V and 0 bases from J, with 10 bases between. CDR3 length equals 16 residues. Germline lookup yields CDR1 SGHTA and CDR2 FQGNSA. CDR3 residues: CASSLAQWTSTDTQYF. CDR3 nucleotide sequence: TGTGCCAGCAGCTTAGCTCAATGGACTAGCACAGATACGCAGTATTTT.

This clonotype has a handful of counts. V is TRBV7-8 and J is TRBJ1-2, with 7 nucleotides matching TRBD1. The germline CDR1 and CDR2 sequences are SGHVS and FQNEAQ. J was trimmed by 8 bases and V by 5 bases; bases with no gene match: 5. This CDR3 comprises 12 residues. The CDR3 DNA sequence: TGTGCCAGCAGCACGACAGGGTTCGGCTACACCTTC. Its protein product is CASSTTGFGYTF.

This clonotype was counted a few times. Being one base from a much bigger clone, this may be a read error. This chain links TRBV6-6 with TRBJ2-7; 8 nucleotides agree with TRBD1. Germline CDR1 and CDR2: MNHNY and SVGAGI (reference sequence). The CDR3 has 16 residues. V shed 4 bases and J 2 bases; nucleotides not matched to a gene: 10. CDR3 sequence reads: CASSWAAGGMPYEQYF. CDR3 in DNA: TGTGCCAGCAGTTGGGCGGCAGGGGGCATGCCCTACGAGCAGTACTTC.

The chain's CDR3 is CSARDGRRGFINEQYF. In DNA, the CDR3 is TGCAGTGCTAGAGATGGGCGCAGGGGCTTTATCAATGAGCAGTACTTC. The J gene is TRBJ2-5, the V gene TRBV20-1, with D perhaps TRBD1 (6 bases). There are 16 residues in the CDR3. Trimming pared 0 bases from V and 11 bases from J, leaving 25 bases between. The germline V gene encodes CDR1 DFQATT and CDR2 SNEGSKA (reference sequence).

V gene TRBV7-9 combines with J gene TRBJ2-5; no definite D call. Germline CDR1 is SEHNR and CDR2 is FQNEAQ (reference sequence). The CDR3 runs 13 residues. Trimming pared 8 bases from V and 4 bases from J, leaving 14 bases between. CDR3 sequence: CASLPQAGETQYF. CDR3 bases: TGTGCCAGCTTACCTCAGGCCGGAGAGACCCAGTACTTC.

This clonotype was seen a single time. A much larger clone is a single base away; this may be a read error. CDR3 nucleotides: TGCAGTGCTAGCCGGACTAGGGGGCTATACAATGAGCAGTTCTTC. Its protein product is CSASRTRGLYNEQFF. The chain has TRBV20-1 and TRBJ2-1; tentatively, D is TRBD1 or TRBD2 (7 bases each). The CDR3 runs 15 residues. CDR1 DFQATT and CDR2 SNEGSKA come from the germline V gene (reference sequence). V lost 3 bases and J 4 bases, leaving 16 bases between the germline ends.

The sample holds one count of this clonotype. The V gene is TRBV29-1, the J gene TRBJ1-4; D ambiguous. V was trimmed by 4 bases and J by 0 bases, leaving 6 bases between them. The CDR3 has 13 amino acids. The germline gives CDR1 SQVTM, CDR2 ANQGSEA. The DNA for the CDR3 is TGCAGCGTTGCTAAATCAACTAATGAAAAACTGTTTTTT. This translates into CSVAKSTNEKLFF. The full variable domain, with the rest looked up from reference TRBV29-1 and TRBJ1-4, is SAVISQKPSRDICQRGTSLTIQCQVDSQVTMMFWYRQQPGQSLTLIATANQGSEATYESGFVIDKFPISRPNLTFSTLTVSNMSPEDSSIYLCSVAKSTNEKLFFGSGTQLSVL.

The CDR3 nucleotides read TGCGCCAGCAGCTTGTTGGACAGTGGATCGGGTGAGCAGTACTTC. Its protein is CASSLLDSGSGEQYF. The chain combines TRBV5-1 with TRBJ2-7; a possible D gene is TRBD1 (6 bases). The CDR3 is 15 amino acids. Per the germline V gene, CDR1 is SGHRS and CDR2 is YFSETQ. Trimming cost V 1 base and J 7 bases, with 18 bases left between them.

The V and J genes are TRBV6-2 or TRBV6-3 and TRBJ1-5, with 7 bases that match TRBD1. Trimming cost V 5 bases and J 0 bases; bases outside gene matches: 10. This CDR3 has 17 amino acids. In germline, CDR1 is MNHEY, CDR2 SVGEGT. The CDR3 bases are TGTGCCAGCAGTCCCCGGACAGGCGGTAATAGCAATCAGCCCCAGCATTTT. It is translated as CASSPRTGGNSNQPQHF.

V is TRBV10-3 and J is TRBJ2-5; TRBD1 aligns across 8 bases. This CDR3 is built from 16 residues. CDR1 and CDR2 (germline): ENHRY, SYGVKD. Trimming cost V 0 bases and J 11 bases; bases outside gene matches: 14. The CDR3 DNA is TGTGCCATCAGTGAGTCGAGCAGGGGGCAGGTCGATGAGCAGTACTTC. This encodes CAISESSRGQVDEQYF.